Detailed here is one TCR beta chain. Antigen specificity is unknown. The sample originates from a study of cytomegalovirus exposure and HLA in healthy donors. Turning to the study itself: As an earlier analysis found, 180 million or so T cells yielded 95 million to 130 million unique TCR beta sequences.

PCR employed 60 Vbeta and 13 Jbeta primers. Using immunoSEQ multiplex PCR, the repertoire was profiled, and TCRdb retains in-frame clones only, with some absent. The repertoire holds around 67,000 clones, with around 64% as singletons. Study-wide points: Specific recognition of CMV antigens was confirmed in vitro for a few chains (all CMV-associated). The study flagged approximately 180 TCR beta chains as cytomegalovirus-associated.

Germline V gene lookup returns CDR1 SGHRS and CDR2 YFSETQ. J was trimmed by 1 base and V by 0 bases; bases with no gene match: 3. This CDR3 is 16 amino acids long. This chain uses TRBV5-1 with TRBJ1-5, with 8 bases that match TRBD1. The sequencing sample was made of PBMCs. The clonotype was recovered from a woman between 45 and 60 years old in good health and CMV-seronegative. This chain's CDR3 is CASSLAGGASNQPQHF. The CDR3 nucleotides are TGCGCCAGCAGCTTGGCAGGGGGCGCGAGCAATCAGCCCCAGCATTTT.